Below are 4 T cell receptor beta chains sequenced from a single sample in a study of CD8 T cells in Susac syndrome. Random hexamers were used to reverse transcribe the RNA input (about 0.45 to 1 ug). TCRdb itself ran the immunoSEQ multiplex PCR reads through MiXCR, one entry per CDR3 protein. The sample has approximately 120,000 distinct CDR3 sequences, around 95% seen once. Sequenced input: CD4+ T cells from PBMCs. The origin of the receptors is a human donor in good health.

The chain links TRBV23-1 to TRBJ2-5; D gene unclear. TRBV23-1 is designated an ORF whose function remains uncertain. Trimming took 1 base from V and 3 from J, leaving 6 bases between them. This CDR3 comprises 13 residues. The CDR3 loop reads CASSQWAEETQYF. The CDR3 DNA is TGCGCCAGCAGTCAATGGGCGGAAGAGACCCAGTACTTC.

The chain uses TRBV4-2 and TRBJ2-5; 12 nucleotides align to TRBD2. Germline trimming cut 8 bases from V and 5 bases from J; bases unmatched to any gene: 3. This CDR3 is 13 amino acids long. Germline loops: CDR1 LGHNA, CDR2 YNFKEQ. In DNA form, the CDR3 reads TGTGCCAGCGGGCTAGCGGGAGGGGAGACCCAGTACTTC. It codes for CASGLAGGETQYF.

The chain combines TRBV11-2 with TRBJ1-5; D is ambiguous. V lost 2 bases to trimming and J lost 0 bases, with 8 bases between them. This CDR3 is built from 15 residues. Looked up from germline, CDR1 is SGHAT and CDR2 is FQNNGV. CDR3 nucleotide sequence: TGTGCCAGCAGCTTAAACACGTATAGCAATCAGCCCCAGCATTTT. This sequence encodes CASSLNTYSNQPQHF.

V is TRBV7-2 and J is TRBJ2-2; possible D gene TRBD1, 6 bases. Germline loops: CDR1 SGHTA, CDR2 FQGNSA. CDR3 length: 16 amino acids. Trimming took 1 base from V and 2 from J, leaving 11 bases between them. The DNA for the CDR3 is TGTGCCAGCAGCTTAGTATGGGGGCGCAACACCGGGGAGCTGTTTTTT. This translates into CASSLVWGRNTGELFF.